This T cell receptor (beta chain) appears in the sequencing data of a study of vaccination effects on CD4 cells after COVID-19. Method: immunoSEQ multiplex PCR; TCRdb's copy keeps in-frame clones and lacks some. The top ten clones hold about 1.6% of a sample with tens of thousands of clones, around 80% of them seen once. The CDR3 totals 16 residues. CDR1 and CDR2 (germline): SGHRS, YFSETQ. J gave up 3 bases and V 3 bases, and 8 bases lay outside the gene matches. Before sequencing, viral peptide pools were used by the ViraFEST assay to expand antigen-specific CD4+ T cells. A roughly ten-day culture period preceded the isolation of CD4+ T cells. Two-dose BNT162b2 or mRNA-1273 vaccination was given to participants. The healthy vaccine recipients, who had no prior SARS-CoV-2 infection, showed negative nucleocapsid antibodies. PBMC cultures contained two million cells per well, 7.5 to 10 IU/ml IL-2 and 10 ug/ml peptides. Half the medium was swapped for IL-2 medium on days 3 and 7.

As concerns this clone: Its antigen is not known.

This sequence was found in a human donor who received a COVID-19 vaccine. Some clones in this sample may be carry-over from other donors' samples. The J gene is TRBJ1-4, the V gene TRBV5-1; TRBD1 agrees at 7 bases. The sequencing here drew on CD4+ T cells from PBMCs cultured with HCoV-NL63 spike peptides, taken after COVID-19 vaccination. The CDR3 DNA follows: TGCGCCAGCAGCTCGACAGGGTGGAGTTCTAATGAAAAACTGTTTTTT. Translated: CASSSTGWSSNEKLFF.